The 26 T cell receptor beta chains below come from one sample, sequenced in a study of TIL therapy for anti-PD-1-resistant metastatic lung cancer. Sample time point: pre-treatment sample, taken before nivolumab and TIL therapy. The tumor samples were excised metastases, mostly pleural nodules or supraclavicular lymph nodes. Sequencing used immunoSEQ v3. Only in-frame clones appear in the TCRdb table, and some are missing; sequencing was by immunoSEQ multiplex PCR. This table has about 50,000 clones, 71% appearing once. The starting material was tumor tissue, obtained at baseline. These receptors all come from a person aged 25-85 years with non-small cell lung cancer.

This clone was observed a single time. The rearrangement uses TRBV6-1 and TRBJ2-2; D is unresolved. This CDR3 is built from 14 residues. Germline V gene sequence: CDR1 MNHNS, CDR2 SASEGT. V lost 3 bases and J lost 4, with 9 bases in between. The CDR3 sequence: CASSEFTATGELFF. The CDR3 bases are TGTGCCAGCAGTGAGTTTACAGCCACCGGGGAGCTGTTTTTT.

The chain couples TRBV2 to TRBJ2-1; D gene uncertain. The CDR3 consists of 15 residues. The germline V gene encodes CDR1 SNHLY and CDR2 FYNNEI. Between the trimmed V and J ends, which lost 6 bases and 0 bases, there was a span of 12 bases. The CDR3 reads CASSKSDFSYNEQFF. Here the CDR3 DNA reads TGTGCCAGCAGCAAAAGCGATTTCTCCTACAATGAGCAGTTCTTC.

The chain uses TRBV2 and TRBJ2-5; D unclear. Germline-derived CDR1 and CDR2 are SNHLY and FYNNEI. Trimming took off 7 bases at V and 11 bases at J, with 14 bases between the two ends. The CDR3 sequence is 11 residues long. The CDR3, as DNA: TGTGCCAGCAACAATATCGCCGGGCAGTACTTC. As protein: CASNNIAGQYF.

The chain employs TRBV7-3 and TRBJ2-2; 8 positions match TRBD1. The length of the CDR3 is 16 residues. In germline, CDR1 is SGHTA, CDR2 FQGTGA. Trimming cost V 4 bases and J 2 bases; bases outside gene matches: 6. CDR3 protein: CASSSDQGANTGELFF. Written as DNA, the CDR3 is TGTGCCAGCAGCTCAGACCAGGGGGCAAACACCGGGGAGCTGTTTTTT.

The chain has TRBV29-1 and TRBJ1-5, with 8 bases fitting TRBD1. CDR3 length equals 13 residues. Germline trimming cut 4 bases from V and 3 bases from J; bases unmatched to any gene: 2. The germline V gene encodes CDR1 SQVTM and CDR2 ANQGSEA. DNA for the CDR3: TGCAGCGTTGGGGGACAGGTCAATCAGCCCCAGCATTTT. This encodes CSVGGQVNQPQHF.

This clone was observed a single time. The gene calls are TRBV27 and TRBJ1-2; D is perhaps TRBD1 (5 bases). V gave up 1 base and J gave up 8 bases, with 11 bases separating them. The CDR3 length is 13 residues. Germline values: CDR1 MNHEY, CDR2 SMNVEV (reference sequence). CDR3 amino acids: CASSLWGGWGYTF. In DNA, the CDR3 is TGTGCCAGCAGTTTATGGGGGGGATGGGGCTACACCTTC.

This chain connects TRBV19 to TRBJ2-5, with D possibly TRBD1 on 8 matching bases. This CDR3 has 17 amino acids. The germline V gene encodes CDR1 LNHDA and CDR2 SQIVND (reference sequence). V was shortened by 5 bases and J by 2 bases, with 21 bases between the two germline ends. This CDR3 reads CASSDDRGGDRQETQYF. CDR3 sequence (DNA): TGTGCCAGTAGTGATGATAGGGGGGGGGACAGGCAAGAGACCCAGTACTTC.

This clone was seen only once. The chain combines TRBV10-2 with TRBJ1-2, with TRBD1 matching 9 bases. The CDR3 runs to 14 residues. The junction had 7 bases not matched to a gene; V was cut back by 6 bases and J by 5 bases. From germline, CDR1 is WSHSY and CDR2 SAAADI. Here the CDR3 DNA reads TGCGCCAGCAGCCCCGGGACAGGGATGTATGGCTACACCTTC. Its protein product is CASSPGTGMYGYTF.

This clone was seen only once. CDR3 in amino acids: CAIRSTGGGNEQYF. The CDR3 coding sequence is TGTGCCATCAGATCCACAGGGGGGGGGAACGAGCAGTACTTC. This chain joins TRBV10-3 and TRBJ2-7; possible D gene TRBD1, 8 bases. The V gene's germline CDR1 is ENHRY and CDR2 SYGVKD. The ends were cut back, 6 bases at V and 5 bases at J, with 17 bases in the middle. CDR3 length: 14 residues.

This clone appeared a few times. CDR3: CASSFLSRQNTEAFF. CDR3 DNA: TGTGCCAGCAGCTTTTTATCCAGGCAGAACACTGAAGCTTTCTTT. This chain uses TRBV5-6 with TRBJ1-1; no definite D call. Per the germline V gene, CDR1 is SGHDT and CDR2 is YYEEEE. The CDR3 extends over 15 amino acids. Trimming shortened V by 2 bases and J by 1 base, and 12 bases separated the two germline ends.

The V gene is TRBV19, the J gene TRBJ1-5; D not certain. CDR1 LNHDA and CDR2 SQIVND come from the germline V gene (reference sequence). V lost 7 bases, J lost 3 bases, and 7 bases lay in between. This CDR3 spans 12 amino acids. The CDR3 bases are TGTGCCAGTATCGGCCACAATCAGCCCCAGCATTTT. Its translation: CASIGHNQPQHF.

For this clone: Other DNA sequences in this sample translate to the same CDR3. The chain links TRBV6-4 to TRBJ1-1, with D possibly being TRBD1 (5 bases). Germline-derived CDR1 and CDR2 are MRHNA and SNTAGT. V lost 4 bases and J lost 5, with 11 bases in between. This CDR3 has 13 amino acids. Here the CDR3 DNA reads TGTGCCAGCAGTGCTGGGGCGCGGACTGAAGCTTTCTTT. It encodes CASSAGARTEAFF.

The chain has TRBV18 and TRBJ2-7; D may match TRBD1 or TRBD2 (6 bases each). The CDR3 has 17 residues. Trimming shortened V by 0 bases and J by 1 base, and 16 bases separated the two germline ends. Germline CDR1 KGHSH, CDR2 LQKENI. CDR3 DNA: TGTGCCAGCTCACCACCGTGGTCGGGGGCAGGGTCCTACGAGCAGTACTTC. Its protein is CASSPPWSGAGSYEQYF.

Only a few counts were recorded for this clone. The genes are TRBV30 and TRBJ1-5; tentative D call: TRBD1 (5 bases). The CDR3 runs to 13 residues. The germline gives CDR1 GTSNPN, CDR2 SVGIG (reference sequence). With 4 bases removed from V and 5 bases from J, the gap between germline ends came to 12 bases. Here the CDR3 DNA reads TGTGCCTGGAACAGGTTAGTCGATCAGCCCCAGCATTTT. Translating gives CAWNRLVDQPQHF.

V is TRBV5-8 and J is TRBJ1-4; D call uncertain. This CDR3 has 17 amino acids. Germline CDR1 reads SGHTS; CDR2 reads YDEGEE. V lost 0 bases and J 0 bases, leaving 12 bases between the germline ends. DNA for the CDR3: TGTGCCAGCAGCTTGGTGGCAGGAACTGCAACTAATGAAAAACTGTTTTTT. It codes for CASSLVAGTATNEKLFF.

This clone was observed once. The chain links TRBV6-4 to TRBJ2-7, with D maybe TRBD1 (5 bases). This CDR3 comprises 14 residues. V was trimmed by 1 base and J by 3 bases, leaving 10 bases between them. The germline gives CDR1 MRHNA, CDR2 SNTAGT. The CDR3 DNA sequence: TGTGCCAGCAGTGACTTCGCAGGGAACTACGAGCAGTACTTC. Protein: CASSDFAGNYEQYF.

This clone was counted a few times. The rearrangement joins TRBV5-1 to TRBJ1-1, with 8 bases matching TRBD1. The CDR3 totals 12 residues. Germline V gene data show CDR1 as SGHRS and CDR2 as YFSETQ. J lost 3 bases, V lost 8 bases, and 3 bases had no gene match. CDR3 loop: CASRQGYTEAFF. The CDR3 DNA reads as TGCGCCAGTAGACAGGGGTACACTGAAGCTTTCTTT. Variable domain in full (rest from reference TRBV5-1 and TRBJ1-1): KAGVTQTPRYLIKTRGQQVTLSCSPISGHRSVSWYQQTPGQGLQFLFEYFSETQRNKGNFPGRFSGRQFSNSRSEMNVSTLELGDSALYLCASRQGYTEAFFGQGTRLTVV.

The chain joins TRBV29-1 to TRBJ2-5; TRBD1 matches at 10 bases. The CDR3 is 18 amino acids. CDR1 and CDR2 (germline): SQVTM, ANQGSEA. J gave up 5 bases and V 3 bases, and 18 bases lay outside the gene matches. The CDR3 nucleotides are TGCAGCGTTGATAGTCCGTTAGGGGACAGGGGCGTCTGGGAGACCCAGTACTTC. Protein sequence: CSVDSPLGDRGVWETQYF.

This sequence joins TRBV27 and TRBJ2-2, with TRBD2 matching 8 bases. This CDR3 contains 18 residues. V lost 1 base and J lost 0; bases outside the gene matches: 7. Germline V gives CDR1 MNHEY, CDR2 SMNVEV (reference sequence). Here the CDR3 reads CASSLFSGTFANTGELFF. CDR3 in DNA: TGTGCCAGCAGTTTATTTAGCGGGACGTTCGCGAACACCGGGGAGCTGTTTTTT.

The chain has TRBV19 and TRBJ2-1; D is perhaps TRBD1 or TRBD2 (5 bases each). Trimming pared 5 bases from V and 7 bases from J, leaving 21 bases between. This CDR3 comprises 16 residues. Germline V CDR1 and CDR2: LNHDA, SQIVND (reference sequence). The CDR3 bases are TGTGCCAGTAGTGTACGGGGCCCTCGCAAAGTGAATGAGCAGTTCTTC. Its translation: CASSVRGPRKVNEQFF. Supplemented by reference TRBV19 and TRBJ2-1, the full variable domain reads DGGITQSPKYLFRKEGQNVTLSCEQNLNHDAMYWYRQDPGQGLRLIYYSQIVNDFQKGDIAEGYSVSREKKESFPLTVTSAQKNPTAFYLCASSVRGPRKVNEQFFGPGTRLTVL.

The chain recombines TRBV7-3 with TRBJ2-1; TRBD1 is a possible D gene (6 bases). Germline lookup yields CDR1 SGHTA and CDR2 FQGTGA. This CDR3 has 14 residues. Trimming took 5 bases from V and 5 from J, leaving 13 bases between them. DNA for the CDR3: TGTGCCAGCAGCCCTATGGGGACAAACAATGAGCAGTTCTTC. This translates into CASSPMGTNNEQFF.

The chain joins TRBV7-9 to TRBJ2-3; 9 bases match TRBD1. J gave up 4 bases and V 3 bases, and 8 bases lay outside the gene matches. CDR3 length equals 16 residues. Germline assignment: CDR1 SEHNR and CDR2 FQNEAQ (reference sequence). CDR3 protein: CASSFPGQGHADTQYF. For the CDR3, the DNA is TGTGCCAGCAGCTTTCCGGGACAGGGTCACGCAGATACGCAGTATTTT.

The CDR3: CASSVRLNTEAFF. The CDR3 coding sequence is TGTGCCAGCAGTGTACGATTGAACACTGAAGCTTTCTTT. V is TRBV25-1 and J is TRBJ1-1, with D unresolved. The CDR3 is 13 residues long. V was pared by 4 bases and J by 0 bases, with 6 bases between. CDR1 is MGHDK and CDR2 is SYGVNS in the germline V gene.

J is TRBJ1-4 and V is TRBV14; no reliable D call. CDR1 SGHDN and CDR2 FVKESK come from the germline V gene. V lost 5 bases, J lost 13 bases, and 8 bases lay in between. CDR3 length equals 10 residues. The CDR3: CASSGRRLFF. The CDR3 DNA reads TGTGCCAGCAGCGGACGGAGACTGTTTTTT.

V usage is TRBV18 and J usage is TRBJ2-5; either TRBD1 or TRBD2 may fit D (6 bases each). The germline V gene encodes CDR1 KGHSH and CDR2 LQKENI. Between the trimmed V and J ends, which lost 1 base and 3 bases, there was a span of 15 bases. This CDR3 contains 16 residues. The CDR3 loop reads CASSPLWPGEEETQYF. CDR3 in DNA: TGTGCCAGCTCACCACTCTGGCCAGGGGAGGAAGAGACCCAGTACTTC.

This chain connects TRBV6-1 to TRBJ2-7; unclear D gene. Germline lookup yields CDR1 MNHNS and CDR2 SASEGT. V shed 4 bases and J shed 0 bases, with 13 bases lying between them. The CDR3 spans 15 residues. Here the CDR3 reads CASSAEKLSSYEQYF. For the CDR3, the DNA is TGTGCCAGCAGTGCAGAGAAACTTAGCTCCTACGAGCAGTACTTC.